These 29 T cell receptor beta chains share one sample of origin, sequenced in a study of cytomegalovirus exposure and HLA in healthy donors. Use of 60 Vbeta and 13 Jbeta primers characterized the PCR. Some clones are missing from TCRdb's copy, which holds only in-frame ones; the method was immunoSEQ multiplex PCR. Altogether 100,000 to 150,000 clones are present, 75% to 85% being singletons, with the ten largest covering more than 7.5%. The sample consisted of PBMCs. The origin of the receptors is a woman aged 45-65 years in good health and CMV-seropositive.

The chain carries TRBV7-2 and TRBJ1-2; 12 nucleotides match TRBD1. The CDR3 spans 15 residues. Germline lookup yields CDR1 SGHTA and CDR2 FQGNSA. J gave up 7 bases and V 4 bases, and 7 bases lay outside the gene matches. Here the CDR3 reads CASSSRDRGRAGYTF. As DNA, the CDR3 is TGTGCCAGCAGCTCCCGGGACAGGGGGCGGGCTGGCTACACCTTC.

The gene calls are TRBV27 and TRBJ2-7; 7 bases map to TRBD2. Unmatched junction bases numbered 12, after V lost 5 bases and J lost 2 bases. Per germline, CDR1 MNHEY and CDR2 SMNVEV (reference sequence). This CDR3 has 16 amino acids. CDR3 in amino acids: CASSPIPVAGAYEQYF. The CDR3 DNA reads as TGTGCCAGCAGTCCCATCCCCGTAGCGGGCGCCTACGAGCAGTACTTC.

This rearrangement joins TRBV9 to TRBJ1-2, with D unresolved. Germline V gene data show CDR1 as SGDLS and CDR2 as YYNGEE. CDR3 length equals 13 residues. V gave up 4 bases and J gave up 7 bases, with 14 bases separating them. The DNA for the CDR3 is TGTGCCAGCAGCCCCGGACTGTCTGCTGGCTACACCTTC. Translated, it gives CASSPGLSAGYTF.

Remarks on this clone: Relative to the germline gene, one junction end is altered; a read error may explain this. The rearrangement joins TRBV10-3 to TRBJ1-5; 7 bases are a match to TRBD1. Per the germline V gene, CDR1 is ENHRY and CDR2 is SYGVKD. This CDR3 has 16 amino acids. This CDR3 is CASSSRQGSSNQPQHF. CDR3 in DNA: TGTGCCAGCAGTTCACGACAGGGTAGCAGCAATCAGCCCCAGCATTTT.

The chain is built from TRBV9 and TRBJ1-2; D remains ambiguous. CDR3 length: 14 residues. Trimming shortened V by 2 bases and J by 0 bases, and 8 bases separated the two germline ends. The germline CDR1 and CDR2 sequences are SGDLS and YYNGEE. The CDR3 coding sequence is TGTGCCAGCAGCGTGGCTGTATCTAACTATGGCTACACCTTC. Its protein product is CASSVAVSNYGYTF.

The rearrangement uses TRBV6-6 and TRBJ2-5, with TRBD1 identical over 8 bases. Germline CDR1 and CDR2: MNHNY and SVGAGI (reference sequence). V was clipped by 3 bases and J by 5 bases; unmatched bases: 5. CDR3 length: 14 residues. The CDR3 region is CASSYGQGLETQYF. As DNA, the CDR3 is TGTGCCAGCAGTTATGGACAGGGATTGGAGACCCAGTACTTC.

The chain has TRBV6-5 and TRBJ2-3; D gene uncertain. The CDR3 is made up of 11 amino acids. CDR1 and CDR2 from the germline V gene are MNHEY and SVGAGI. V was trimmed by 4 bases and J by 4 bases, leaving 3 bases between them. This CDR3 is CASSSSDTQYF. CDR3 sequence (DNA): TGTGCCAGCAGTTCGTCAGATACGCAGTATTTT.

This chain links TRBV30 with TRBJ2-6; no firm D call. Per the germline V gene, CDR1 is GTSNPN and CDR2 is SVGIG (reference sequence). The CDR3 sequence is 13 residues long. V lost 2 bases and J 1 base, leaving 3 bases between the germline ends. For the CDR3, the DNA is TGTGCCTGGAGTCTTTCTGGGGCCAACGTCCTGACTTTC. Translation: CAWSLSGANVLTF.

The chain combines TRBV5-8 with TRBJ1-1; no clear D. V lost 1 base, J lost 1 base, and 5 bases lay in between. This CDR3 comprises 13 residues. Germline V gives CDR1 SGHTS, CDR2 YDEGEE. In nucleotides, the CDR3 is TGTGCCAGCAGCTTGATCTGGAACACTGAAGCTTTCTTT. Amino acids: CASSLIWNTEAFF.

The chain carries TRBV5-4 and TRBJ1-2; D is possibly TRBD1 (6 bases). Deletions cut 1 base from V and 6 bases from J, with 13 bases between. The CDR3 runs 14 residues. Germline CDR1 reads SGHNT; CDR2 reads YYREEE (reference sequence). The CDR3 sequence: CASSLKGELNGYTF. DNA of the CDR3: TGTGCCAGCAGCTTGAAGGGGGAATTGAATGGCTACACCTTC. Full variable domain (rest looked up from reference TRBV5-4 and TRBJ1-2): ETGVTQSPTHLIKTRGQQVTLRCSSQSGHNTVSWYQQALGQGPQFIFQYYREEENGRGNFPPRFSGLQFPNYSSELNVNALELDDSALYLCASSLKGELNGYTFGSGTRLTVV.

The rearrangement uses TRBV18 and TRBJ2-5; 13 positions match TRBD2. V dropped 8 bases and J dropped 5; count of bases not matched to a gene: 8. The CDR3 spans 15 residues. CDR1 is KGHSH, CDR2 LQKENI, per germline. The CDR3, as DNA: TGTGCCAGCACAGGGGGACTAGCGGGGAAGGAGACCCAGTACTTC. This gives the protein CASTGGLAGKETQYF. Full variable domain (missing parts from reference TRBV18 and TRBJ2-5): NAGVMQNPRHLVRRRGQEARLRCSPMKGHSHVYWYRQLPEEGLKFMVYLQKENIIDESGMPKERFSAEFPKEGPSILRIQQVVRGDSAAYFCASTGGLAGKETQYFGPGTRLLVL.

This clone was counted many times. The J gene is TRBJ2-7, the V gene TRBV7-8; 11 nucleotides agree with TRBD2. Germline V gene data show CDR1 as SGHVS and CDR2 as FQNEAQ. The CDR3 has 16 residues. Trimming at V came to 5 bases and at J to 2 bases, leaving 8 bases not matched to a gene. DNA of the CDR3: TGTGCCAGCAGCCAGGGGCCGACTAGCGGGACCTACGAGCAGTACTTC. Amino acid sequence: CASSQGPTSGTYEQYF.

This chain connects TRBV6-5 to TRBJ2-1; 7 nucleotides agree with TRBD2. Trimming cost V 6 bases and J 4 bases; bases outside gene matches: 6. The germline V gene has CDR1 MNHEY and CDR2 SVGAGI. The CDR3 runs to 14 residues. The CDR3 protein is CASRGLVGYNEQFF. CDR3 coding DNA: TGTGCCAGCAGAGGACTAGTTGGTTACAATGAGCAGTTCTTC.

The chain links TRBV21-1 to TRBJ2-5; the table's D call of TRBD2 was not tested on the DNA. TRBV21-1 is flagged as a pseudogene. The CDR3 spans 16 residues. The CDR3 protein is CASSTQWTSGEETQYF. CDR3 sequence (DNA): TGTGCCAGCAGCACTCAATGGACTAGCGGGGAAGAGACCCAGTACTTC.

This clone was detected ten times or more. The chain is built from TRBV6-6 and TRBJ1-1, with D possibly TRBD1 on 6 matching bases. Trimming removed 5 bases at V and 3 bases at J, with 13 bases between. CDR1 is MNHNY and CDR2 is SVGAGI in the germline V gene (reference sequence). This CDR3 is built from 14 residues. The CDR3 nucleotides are TGTGCCAGCAGTCGTACAGGGTGGGACACTGAAGCTTTCTTT. Encoded protein: CASSRTGWDTEAFF.

This clone was seen a few times. CDR3 nucleotide sequence: TGTGCCAGCAACATCGTAAACACTGAAGCTTTCTTT. Amino acids: CASNIVNTEAFF. The chain joins TRBV13 to TRBJ1-1, with D uncertain. The ends were cut back, 7 bases at V and 2 bases at J, with 8 bases in the middle. Germline V CDR1 and CDR2: PRHDT, FYEKMQ (reference sequence). CDR3 length equals 12 residues.

CDR3 nucleotide sequence: TGTGCCAGCAGTGAAGGTGCAGGGTATAGCAATCAGCCCCAGCATTTT. This gives the protein CASSEGAGYSNQPQHF. This rearrangement joins TRBV6-1 to TRBJ1-5, with D possibly being TRBD1 (5 bases). The CDR3 is 16 residues long. Trimming stripped 1 base from V and 0 bases from J, with 10 bases between. Germline CDR1 and CDR2: MNHNS and SASEGT.

J is TRBJ2-3 and V is TRBV27; perhaps TRBD2 as D (6 bases). The CDR3 runs to 15 residues. V was trimmed by 2 bases and J by 7 bases, leaving 16 bases between them. Germline CDR1 and CDR2: MNHEY and SMNVEV (reference sequence). CDR3 sequence: CASSLMAGKRNTQYF. In nucleotides, the CDR3 is TGTGCCAGCAGTTTAATGGCGGGGAAACGAAATACGCAGTATTTT.

This chain connects TRBV5-1 to TRBJ2-5; D gene unclear. With the DNA end fitting TRBJ2-7 better, the J assignment may be wrong. Germline values: CDR1 SGHRS, CDR2 YFSETQ. The CDR3 length is 14 residues. The CDR3 sequence is CASSREGDPYEQYF. CDR3 sequence (DNA): TGCGCCAGCAGCCGAGAAGGAGATCCCTACGAGCAGTACTTC.

This clone was observed a single time. The V gene is TRBV9, the J gene TRBJ1-6, with TRBD1 matching over 7 bases. The CDR3 consists of 16 residues. Germline V lookup: CDR1 SGDLS, CDR2 YYNGEE. With V trimmed by 4 bases and J by 7 bases, 11 bases remained unmatched. The CDR3 reads CASSPRGQVANSPLHF. DNA for the CDR3: TGTGCCAGCAGCCCTCGCGGACAGGTTGCCAATTCACCCCTCCACTTT.

This clone was seen a few times. The chain combines TRBV4-3 with TRBJ2-2, with D possibly TRBD1 on 5 matching bases. Germline V gene lookup returns CDR1 LGHNA and CDR2 YSLEER. The ends were cut back, 8 bases at V and 7 bases at J, with 8 bases in the middle. The CDR3 is 11 residues long. CDR3 loop: CASGAFGELFF. The CDR3 DNA sequence: TGCGCCAGCGGGGCATTCGGGGAGCTGTTTTTT.

The chain carries TRBV2 and TRBJ2-5; no clear D gene. This CDR3 is built from 14 residues. V was clipped by 2 bases and J by 0 bases, with 7 bases between them. Germline V lookup: CDR1 SNHLY, CDR2 FYNNEI. This CDR3 reads CASSENGYQETQYF. The CDR3 DNA reads TGTGCCAGCAGTGAAAACGGTTACCAAGAGACCCAGTACTTC. The full variable domain, completed using reference TRBV2 and TRBJ2-5, is EPEVTQTPSHQVTQMGQEVILRCVPISNHLYFYWYRQILGQKVEFLVSFYNNEISEKSEIFDDQFSVERPDGSNFTLKIRSTKLEDSAMYFCASSENGYQETQYFGPGTRLLVL.

Concerning this clone itself: Different DNA sequences within this sample yield the same CDR3. The chain joins TRBV6-5 to TRBJ1-2; D uncertain. From germline, CDR1 is MNHEY and CDR2 SVGAGI. V lost 7 bases and J 2 bases, leaving 11 bases between the germline ends. The CDR3 covers 13 residues. As DNA, the CDR3 is TGTGCCAGCATGAGCCTACTCAACTATGGCTACACCTTC. This translates into CASMSLLNYGYTF.

Notes on this clone: One junction end does not reproduce the germline sequence, and a read error may be involved. CDR3 nucleotide sequence: TGTGCCACCAGTGGCGGGGGCGCGGGCTATGGCTACACCTTC. Amino acids: CATSGGGAGYGYTF. V gene TRBV2 combines with J gene TRBJ1-2; D is possibly TRBD1 (6 bases). The CDR3 has 14 residues. Germline CDR1 and CDR2: SNHLY and FYNNEI.

Remarks on this clone: Distinct nucleotide sequences in the sample also encode this CDR3. The chain uses TRBV6-5 and TRBJ2-7; D perhaps matches TRBD1 (5 bases). The CDR3 totals 13 residues. V was clipped by 0 bases and J by 4 bases, with 7 bases between them. Germline V gives CDR1 MNHEY, CDR2 SVGAGI. CDR3 coding DNA: TGTGCCAGCAGTTACTCAAGGGGTTACGAGCAGTACTTC. Translated: CASSYSRGYEQYF.

The gene calls are TRBV7-9 and TRBJ1-5; TRBD1 agrees at 9 bases. J gave up 5 bases and V 4 bases, and 9 bases lay outside the gene matches. The germline gives CDR1 SEHNR, CDR2 FQNEAQ (reference sequence). The CDR3 has 16 amino acids. The CDR3 sequence is CASSWGQGGYDQPQHF. CDR3 DNA sequence: TGTGCCAGCAGCTGGGGACAGGGAGGTTACGATCAGCCCCAGCATTTT.

The chain recombines TRBV4-1 with TRBJ2-1; D call uncertain. The CDR3 spans 13 residues. CDR1 and CDR2 (germline): MGHRA, YSYEKL. V gave up 3 bases and J gave up 4 bases, with 7 bases separating them. CDR3 amino acids: CASSHKLYNEQFF. CDR3 coding DNA: TGCGCCAGCAGCCACAAACTGTACAATGAGCAGTTCTTC.

The V call is TRBV11-2, the J call TRBJ2-7; TRBD2 matches 10 bases. Germline CDR1 reads SGHAT; CDR2 reads FQNNGV. V dropped 5 bases and J dropped 1; count of bases not matched to a gene: 2. This CDR3 has 14 amino acids. CDR3 amino acids: CASSRAGGSYEQYF. The CDR3 coding sequence is TGTGCCAGCAGCCGAGCGGGAGGGTCCTACGAGCAGTACTTC.

The rearrangement links TRBV9 to TRBJ2-7; tentative D call: TRBD1 (5 bases). Trimming took off 0 bases at V and 3 bases at J, with 10 bases between the two ends. Germline lookup yields CDR1 SGDLS and CDR2 YYNGEE. The CDR3 spans 14 residues. CDR3 nucleotide sequence: TGTGCCAGCAGCGTAGATGGTCAGGGCTACGAGCAGTACTTC. Protein sequence: CASSVDGQGYEQYF.